This T cell receptor (beta chain) was sequenced in a study of cytomegalovirus exposure and HLA in healthy donors. CDR1 and CDR2 from the germline V gene are MDHEN and SYDVKM. CDR3 size: 15 residues. Trimming removed 6 bases from V and 3 bases from J, with 15 bases in between. PCR involved 60 Vbeta and 13 Jbeta primers. The data were produced by immunoSEQ multiplex PCR, yet TCRdb's version contains in-frame clones alone and is incomplete. The repertoire shows around 26,000 clones; the top ten hold around 17%. The sample comprised PBMCs. This sequence originates from a male donor in good health and CMV-seropositive. The chain uses TRBV28 and TRBJ1-5, with a tentative D call TRBD1 (5 bases). The CDR3 here is CASSLTASNNQPQHF. The CDR3 bases are TGTGCCAGCAGCCTGACAGCTTCCAACAATCAGCCCCAGCATTTT.